The 13 T cell receptor beta chains given below trace back to one sample, sequenced in a study of OX40 agonist ivuxolimab in advanced cancers. Generated by immunoSEQ multiplex PCR, the TCRdb table keeps only in-frame clones and is missing some. Of 50,000 to 75,000 clones listed, 75% to 90% are singletons. This sample comprised CD4+ or CD8+ T cells sorted from blood, obtained in a trial of the OX40 agonist ivuxolimab. Receptors were obtained from an adult with an advanced solid tumor such as melanoma, head and neck, liver or kidney cancer.

The chain combines TRBV28 with TRBJ1-2; weak D call: TRBD1 (5 bases). V lost 7 bases to trimming and J lost 6 bases, with 21 bases between them. Germline assignment: CDR1 MDHEN and CDR2 SYDVKM. The CDR3 length is 15 residues. CDR3 loop: CASTTWFDRMNGYTF. The CDR3 coding sequence is TGTGCCAGCACCACCTGGTTTGACAGAATGAATGGCTACACCTTC.

V is TRBV5-4 and J is TRBJ2-3, with D possibly TRBD1 on 6 matching bases. V lost 6 bases and J 2 bases, leaving 19 bases between the germline ends. CDR3 length: 16 residues. CDR1 is SGHNT, CDR2 YYREEE, per germline (reference sequence). The CDR3 region has the DNA TGTGCCAGCAAAGTCACCAGGGGCCTCCTCACAGATACGCAGTATTTT. Amino acid sequence: CASKVTRGLLTDTQYF. The full variable domain, with the rest looked up from reference TRBV5-4 and TRBJ2-3, is ETGVTQSPTHLIKTRGQQVTLRCSSQSGHNTVSWYQQALGQGPQFIFQYYREEENGRGNFPPRFSGLQFPNYSSELNVNALELDDSALYLCASKVTRGLLTDTQYFGPGTRLTVL.

This clone was detected a few times. The chain carries TRBV7-9 and TRBJ2-7, with D uncertain. The V gene lost 4 bases and the J gene lost 7 bases, with 14 bases spanning the gap. The CDR3 runs 13 residues. Germline CDR1 is SEHNR and CDR2 is FQNEAQ (reference sequence). As DNA, the CDR3 is TGTGCCAGCAGCTCCGGACGCATAGGAGAGCAGTACTTC. As protein: CASSSGRIGEQYF.

The CDR3 sequence is CSAGLGNTIYF. The CDR3 DNA reads as TGCAGTGCTGGCCTCGGAAACACCATATATTTT. V gene TRBV20-1 combines with J gene TRBJ1-3; no definite D call. Deletions cut 5 bases from V and 4 bases from J, with 6 bases between. Looked up from germline, CDR1 is DFQATT and CDR2 is SNEGSKA (reference sequence). The CDR3 has 11 amino acids.

The V gene is TRBV10-3, the J gene TRBJ1-2; TRBD1 is a possible D gene (5 bases). The CDR3 spans 14 residues. Germline V gene lookup returns CDR1 ENHRY and CDR2 SYGVKD. V was pared by 4 bases and J by 3 bases, with 12 bases between. The CDR3 nucleotides are TGTGCCATCAGTGGAGTGGACACTGACTATGGCTACACCTTC. Residues: CAISGVDTDYGYTF.

This clone was seen a single time. This sequence joins TRBV15 and TRBJ2-3, with TRBD2 as a possible D gene (5 bases). Germline CDR1 and CDR2: LNHNV and YYDKDF (reference sequence). V shed 3 bases and J shed 10 bases, with 14 bases lying between them. CDR3 length: 13 amino acids. The CDR3 DNA follows: TGTGCCACCAGCAGCGACTATTATCGGGCGCAGTATTTT. It specifies CATSSDYYRAQYF.

This clone was detected a few times. The gene calls are TRBV2 and TRBJ1-5, with TRBD1 identical over 7 bases. CDR3 length: 15 amino acids. Trimming cost V 5 bases and J 7 bases; bases outside gene matches: 11. CDR1 is SNHLY, CDR2 FYNNEI, per germline. CDR3 coding DNA: TGTGCCAGCAGTCGGACAGGTGGCTCGCGGCAGCCCCAGCATTTT. Residues: CASSRTGGSRQPQHF.

The CDR3 DNA sequence: TGTGCCAGCAGATCGGGGGGCGGACGGGGTGAGATTGGCTATGGCTACACCTTC. Amino acids: CASRSGGGRGEIGYGYTF. The J gene is TRBJ1-2, the V gene TRBV28; tentatively, D is TRBD1 (6 bases). In germline, CDR1 is MDHEN, CDR2 SYDVKM. V was clipped by 6 bases and J by 4 bases, with 27 bases between them. CDR3 length: 18 amino acids.

This chain links TRBV5-6 with TRBJ1-2; 11 nucleotides agree with TRBD1. V dropped 0 bases and J dropped 8; count of bases not matched to a gene: 12. The CDR3 runs to 17 residues. Germline V gene data show CDR1 as SGHDT and CDR2 as YYEEEE. CDR3 bases: TGTGCCAGCAGCTTGGTCGAGGACAGGGGGCACAGAATGGGCTACACCTTC. Translation gives CASSLVEDRGHRMGYTF.

The gene calls are TRBV10-2 and TRBJ1-2, with 12 bases lining up with TRBD1. CDR3 length equals 14 residues. Trimming removed 6 bases from V and 8 bases from J; junction bases left unmatched: 7. Germline values: CDR1 WSHSY, CDR2 SAAADI. CDR3 loop: CASSPGTGGRGYTF. CDR3 coding DNA: TGCGCCAGCAGCCCCGGGACAGGGGGCAGAGGCTACACCTTC.

The chain has TRBV7-9 and TRBJ1-1; maybe TRBD1 (5 bases). Looked up from germline, CDR1 is SEHNR and CDR2 is FQNEAQ (reference sequence). Trimming cost V 3 bases and J 6 bases, with 11 bases left between them. This CDR3 contains 13 residues. The CDR3 sequence is CASSFVREAEAFF. CDR3 DNA: TGTGCCAGCAGCTTTGTCAGGGAGGCTGAAGCTTTCTTT.

The chain is built from TRBV7-9 and TRBJ1-1; the D gene is possibly TRBD1 (5 bases). The CDR3 is 15 residues long. Deletions cut 5 bases from V and 3 bases from J, with 16 bases between. Germline values: CDR1 SEHNR, CDR2 FQNEAQ (reference sequence). CDR3 in DNA: TGTGCCAGCAGCCTCCACGCCGGGGCCGACACTGAAGCTTTCTTT. Translating gives CASSLHAGADTEAFF. The full variable domain, completed using reference TRBV7-9 and TRBJ1-1, is DTGVSQNPRHKITKRGQNVTFRCDPISEHNRLYWYRQTLGQGPEFLTYFQNEAQLEKSRLLSDRFSAERPKGSFSTLEIQRTEQGDSAMYLCASSLHAGADTEAFFGQGTRLTVV.

The rearrangement links TRBV5-1 to TRBJ1-4, with 8 bases lining up with TRBD1. The CDR3 spans 16 residues. Germline V gene data show CDR1 as SGHRS and CDR2 as YFSETQ. Losses at the gene ends were 0 bases for V and 5 bases for J; bases not matched to a gene: 6. The CDR3 DNA follows: TGCGCCAGCAGCTTGGCCCCCGGGACAGGCAATGAAAAACTGTTTTTT. Residues: CASSLAPGTGNEKLFF. Using reference TRBV5-1 and TRBJ1-4 for the parts outside the CDR3, the full variable domain is KAGVTQTPRYLIKTRGQQVTLSCSPISGHRSVSWYQQTPGQGLQFLFEYFSETQRNKGNFPGRFSGRQFSNSRSEMNVSTLELGDSALYLCASSLAPGTGNEKLFFGSGTQLSVL.